Listed here are 10 T cell receptor beta chains from one sample, sequenced in a study of beta chain features in type 1 diabetes. The authors reverse transcribed all of the isolated RNA, so sequencing captured expressed TCRB transcripts. Here immunoSEQ multiplex PCR was the method, and the copy in TCRdb shows in-frame clones only, minus some. Of about 710,000 clones in the sample, more than 12% were seen once. Antigen specificity for these receptors is unknown. Study observations and caveats: Within each of all four CD4+ subsets, Type 1 diabetes patients had TCRB CDR3s that were moderately but significantly shorter.

The sample was naive CD4+ T cells from blood. These receptors were taken from a man between 18 and 35 years old with type 1 diabetes.

The chain has TRBV4-1 and TRBJ2-1; tentative D call: TRBD1 (5 bases). Germline-derived CDR1 and CDR2 are MGHRA and YSYEKL. The CDR3 length is 18 residues. The V end was cut by 5 bases, the J end by 4 bases, with 24 bases between. DNA of the CDR3: TGCGCCAGCAGCGGTTCGCTACTGAAGGGGATGCGGTACAATGAGCAGTTCTTC. It yields the protein CASSGSLLKGMRYNEQFF.

The V call is TRBV29-1, the J call TRBJ2-7; D uncertain. Trimming cost V 4 bases and J 2 bases, with 15 bases left between them. CDR3 size: 14 residues. Germline values: CDR1 SQVTM, CDR2 ANQGSEA. The CDR3 DNA reads as TGCAGCGTTGGGAGTGTGGACGCCGCCTACGAGCAGTACTTC. It yields the protein CSVGSVDAAYEQYF.

This clone appeared a few times. The V gene is TRBV7-2, the J gene TRBJ1-3; D perhaps matches TRBD1 (6 bases). Germline values: CDR1 SGHTA, CDR2 FQGNSA. V shed 5 bases and J shed 0 bases, with 17 bases lying between them. The CDR3 runs 17 residues. The CDR3 coding sequence is TGTGCCAGCAGCCGCTCTATGACAGGCCTCTCTGGAAACACCATATATTTT. It codes for CASSRSMTGLSGNTIYF.

This chain joins TRBV5-8 and TRBJ2-5; unclear D gene. The germline gives CDR1 SGHTS, CDR2 YDEGEE. V lost 6 bases and J 4 bases, leaving 19 bases between the germline ends. The CDR3 is 15 amino acids. CDR3 in amino acids: CASNSGEKRGETQYF. The CDR3 DNA reads TGTGCCAGCAACAGTGGGGAAAAAAGAGGAGAGACCCAGTACTTC. The full variable domain, with the rest looked up from reference TRBV5-8 and TRBJ2-5, is EAGVTQSPTHLIKTRGQQATLRCSPISGHTSVYWYQQALGLGLQFLLWYDEGEERNRGNFPPRFSGRQFPNYSSELNVNALELEDSALYLCASNSGEKRGETQYFGPGTRLLVL.

V and J are TRBV2 and TRBJ1-1; D is unresolved. Trimming pared 7 bases from V and 2 bases from J, leaving 14 bases between. Per germline, CDR1 SNHLY and CDR2 FYNNEI. The CDR3 consists of 14 residues. The CDR3 loop reads CASTVTQTNTEAFF. CDR3 coding DNA: TGTGCCAGCACGGTAACCCAGACCAACACTGAAGCTTTCTTT.

A few counts support this clone. V is TRBV11-1 and J is TRBJ2-6; D is possibly TRBD1 (6 bases). In germline, CDR1 is SGHAT, CDR2 FQDESV (reference sequence). The CDR3 extends over 15 amino acids. With 6 bases removed from V and 0 bases from J, the gap between germline ends came to 9 bases. CDR3 protein: CASSLGGSGANVLTF. CDR3 nucleotides: TGTGCCAGCAGTCTAGGGGGCTCTGGGGCCAACGTCCTGACTTTC.

This clone was counted only a few times. The gene calls are TRBV29-1 and TRBJ2-2; no reliable D call. The CDR3 loop spans 14 amino acids. The germline CDR1 and CDR2 sequences are SQVTM and ANQGSEA. V was trimmed by 4 bases and J by 0 bases, leaving 9 bases between them. DNA of the CDR3: TGCAGCGTTGTGGGGTCCGCGAACACCGGGGAGCTGTTTTTT. This sequence encodes CSVVGSANTGELFF.

This clone was picked up a small number of times. This chain joins TRBV18 and TRBJ1-3; no clear D. Trimming took off 4 bases at V and 3 bases at J, with 4 bases between the two ends. The CDR3 is 12 residues long. CDR1 and CDR2 from the germline V gene are KGHSH and LQKENI. The CDR3 is CASSQDGNTIYF. The CDR3 nucleotides are TGTGCCAGCTCACAGGATGGAAACACCATATATTTT.

Only a few counts were recorded for this clone. In DNA, the CDR3 is TGCGCCAGCAGCTACGACGTGACGGACGCCTGGGGCTACACCTTC. Its protein product is CASSYDVTDAWGYTF. The rearrangement uses TRBV5-1 and TRBJ1-2; D gene unclear. The CDR3 loop spans 15 amino acids. Looked up from germline, CDR1 is SGHRS and CDR2 is YFSETQ. V was cut by 3 bases and J by 8 bases, with 20 bases left in between.

This clone has only one observation. The CDR3 DNA follows: TGCGCCAGCAGTCAGCAAGAGACCCAGTACTTC. Translation gives CASSQQETQYF. The J gene is TRBJ2-5, the V gene TRBV10-2; D remains unclear. CDR3 length equals 11 residues. Germline-derived CDR1 and CDR2 are WSHSY and SAAADI. V was clipped by 5 bases and J by 2 bases, with 3 bases between them.